Shown below are 15 T cell receptor beta chains from a single sample sequenced in a study of T-cell reconstitution after alpha-beta-depleted transplantation in children (TCRdb year 2016). The library was made by PCR. TCRdb names Illumina HiSeq 2500 as the instrument used. To normalize quantification of the TCRbeta repertoire, the TCR libraries were built with molecular barcoding that relied on unique molecular identifiers. TCRdb reanalyzed the raw reads on its own, using fastp at Q25 for trimming and MiXCR for clone calling, and kept in-frame beta chains. One record per CDR3 amino acid sequence lists the most common genes and DNA. This sample is represented by about 830,000 distinct CDR3 sequences; about 16% of them were singletons. The ten largest make up roughly 5% of the sample. The sample's treatment or condition label is to be understood as: allogeneic hematopoietic cell transplantation with graft depleted of TCRalphabeta T cells and CD19 B cells.

The specimen comprised PBMCs, mostly from graft donor cells, sampled 360 days after TCRalphabeta/CD19-depleted stem cell transplant. These receptors originate from a male patient aged 10 to 17 who had a stem cell transplant for acute lymphoblastic leukemia, so the T cells may come from the graft donor.

The chain employs TRBV6-2 or TRBV6-3 and TRBJ2-1, with 7 bases lining up with TRBD2. J was trimmed by 2 bases and V by 6 bases; bases with no gene match: 25. In germline, CDR1 is MNHEY, CDR2 SVGEGT. The CDR3 has 21 residues. The CDR3 DNA sequence: TGTGCCAGCAGGCCTAGGGCGTATTACGCTAGCGGAGAGGGGACCTACAATGAGCAGTTCTTC. It encodes CASRPRAYYASGEGTYNEQFF.

J is TRBJ2-1 and V is TRBV29-1; 7 bases are shared with TRBD2. V gave up 7 bases and J gave up 0 bases; unmatched junction bases: 24. Germline CDR1 and CDR2: SQVTM and ANQGSEA. This CDR3 region has 20 residues. CDR3 in amino acids: CSATLGVLAAILSSYNEQFF. The CDR3 nucleotides are TGCAGCGCCACGCTGGGCGTCCTAGCGGCGATTCTCAGCTCCTACAATGAGCAGTTCTTC.

The gene calls are TRBV12-3 or TRBV12-4 and TRBJ2-5; 8 bases fit TRBD2. Germline trimming cut 7 bases from V and 5 bases from J; bases unmatched to any gene: 3. This CDR3 comprises 12 residues. In DNA, the CDR3 is TGTGCCAGCAAGGGACTAGTCGAGACCCAGTACTTC. It translates to CASKGLVETQYF.

This chain uses TRBV4-2 with TRBJ2-7; D is perhaps TRBD2 (6 bases). The CDR3 runs to 14 residues. The germline CDR1 and CDR2 sequences are LGHNA and YNFKEQ. Trimming removed 3 bases at V and 3 bases at J, with 12 bases between. Here the CDR3 reads CASSQAGGNYEQYF. DNA of the CDR3: TGTGCCAGCAGCCAGGCTGGGGGGAACTACGAGCAGTACTTC.

This chain uses TRBV5-1 with TRBJ1-1, with D perhaps matching TRBD1 (5 bases). Trimming removed 2 bases from V and 6 bases from J, with 11 bases in between. Germline V CDR1 and CDR2: SGHRS, YFSETQ. The CDR3 is 13 amino acids. CDR3 loop: CASSFSGSAEAFF. The CDR3 DNA sequence: TGCGCCAGCAGCTTTTCAGGGTCCGCTGAAGCTTTCTTT. The whole variable domain, filled in from reference TRBV5-1 and TRBJ1-1, reads KAGVTQTPRYLIKTRGQQVTLSCSPISGHRSVSWYQQTPGQGLQFLFEYFSETQRNKGNFPGRFSGRQFSNSRSEMNVSTLELGDSALYLCASSFSGSAEAFFGQGTRLTVV.

In this sample, this clonotype turned up a few times. This chain joins TRBV5-1 and TRBJ2-7; D is possibly TRBD2 (6 bases). Germline V gene data show CDR1 as SGHRS and CDR2 as YFSETQ. The CDR3 sequence is 15 residues long. Between the trimmed V and J ends, which lost 2 bases and 0 bases, there was a span of 12 bases. For the CDR3, the DNA is TGCGCCAGCAGCTTATTAGCGGACCGCTCCTACGAGCAGTACTTC. Protein: CASSLLADRSYEQYF.

This clonotype was counted between two and nine times. The chain has TRBV15 and TRBJ2-7; 7 bases fit TRBD1. CDR3 size: 17 residues. Germline loops: CDR1 LNHNV, CDR2 YYDKDF (reference sequence). V dropped 3 bases and J dropped 4; count of bases not matched to a gene: 15. CDR3: CATSSDGLTGIVYEQYF. The CDR3 DNA is TGTGCCACCAGCAGTGACGGGTTGACAGGGATTGTGTACGAGCAGTACTTC.

This clonotype showed up just a few times. V usage is TRBV18 and J usage is TRBJ2-7; no reliable D call. Trimming removed 3 bases from V and 3 bases from J, with 21 bases in between. Germline V gene lookup returns CDR1 KGHSH and CDR2 LQKENI. The CDR3 runs to 17 residues. The CDR3, as DNA: TGTGCCAGCTCACCCCTCGAAGAAGAGCCCCCCTACTACGAGCAGTACTTC. Protein sequence: CASSPLEEEPPYYEQYF. Variable domain in full (rest from reference TRBV18 and TRBJ2-7): NAGVMQNPRHLVRRRGQEARLRCSPMKGHSHVYWYRQLPEEGLKFMVYLQKENIIDESGMPKERFSAEFPKEGPSILRIQQVVRGDSAAYFCASSPLEEEPPYYEQYFGPGTRLTVT.

The chain combines TRBV27 with TRBJ1-3; D remains unclear. The germline V and J ends were trimmed by 6 bases and 4 bases, with 13 bases remaining between them. Germline V gene sequence: CDR1 MNHEY, CDR2 SMNVEV (reference sequence). This CDR3 spans 14 amino acids. The CDR3 is CASRRQGLGNTIYF. For the CDR3, the DNA is TGTGCCAGCAGGAGGCAAGGCCTCGGAAACACCATATATTTT.

The V gene is TRBV5-1, the J gene TRBJ2-1, with 7 bases matching TRBD1. This CDR3 is built from 13 residues. V shed 4 bases and J 7 bases; nucleotides not matched to a gene: 5. CDR1 is SGHRS and CDR2 is YFSETQ in the germline V gene. CDR3 sequence: CASSPLTGNEQFF. The CDR3 DNA sequence: TGCGCCAGCAGCCCCTTGACAGGGAATGAGCAGTTCTTC.

This clonotype was observed a handful of times. V usage is TRBV12-3 or TRBV12-4 and J usage is TRBJ2-5, with 12 positions matching TRBD2. The junction had 5 bases not matched to a gene; V was cut back by 4 bases and J by 2 bases. The CDR3 is made up of 16 amino acids. CDR3 amino acids: CASSSQLAGGQETQYF. The CDR3 bases are TGTGCCAGCAGTTCCCAACTAGCGGGAGGACAAGAGACCCAGTACTTC.

This clonotype has ten or more counts. This rearrangement joins TRBV5-1 to TRBJ2-7; 11 bases fit TRBD2. V was pared by 4 bases and J by 4 bases, with 4 bases of the junction left unmatched. Looked up from germline, CDR1 is SGHRS and CDR2 is YFSETQ. This CDR3 comprises 14 residues. CDR3 nucleotide sequence: TGCGCCAGCAGCCGTACTAGCGGGAGATACGAGCAGTACTTC. Protein sequence: CASSRTSGRYEQYF.

This clonotype occurred many times. V usage is TRBV20-1 and J usage is TRBJ2-1; 11 positions agree with TRBD2. The CDR3 runs to 17 residues. The germline V gene has CDR1 DFQATT and CDR2 SNEGSKA (reference sequence). V shed 0 bases, J shed 4 bases, and the junction held 8 bases outside the gene matches. CDR3 residues: CSARDVEGLADYNEQFF. The CDR3 bases are TGCAGTGCTAGAGATGTGGAGGGACTAGCGGATTACAATGAGCAGTTCTTC.

V is TRBV5-1 and J is TRBJ2-2; the match to TRBD2 covers 9 bases. Germline lookup yields CDR1 SGHRS and CDR2 YFSETQ. Trimming cost V 0 bases and J 4 bases; bases outside gene matches: 4. This CDR3 region has 16 residues. The CDR3 region is CASSLVAGASTGELFF. CDR3 in DNA: TGCGCCAGCAGCTTGGTAGCGGGGGCGAGCACCGGGGAGCTGTTTTTT.

The V gene is TRBV10-3, the J gene TRBJ2-7, with D unresolved. This CDR3 comprises 13 residues. Germline V gene sequence: CDR1 ENHRY, CDR2 SYGVKD. Deletions cut 5 bases from V and 0 bases from J, with 8 bases between. The CDR3 loop is CAISLGSSYEQYF. The CDR3 bases are TGTGCCATCAGTCTTGGAAGCTCCTACGAGCAGTACTTC.